This TCR beta chain emerged from a study of cytomegalovirus exposure and HLA in healthy donors. Looking at the study overall: The roughly 120 validation repertoires, a later analysis reported, used the same platform as the approximately 650 first-cohort repertoires. General study findings and limits: Associated with cytomegalovirus, according to the listing, were 150 to 200 TCR beta chains. That first-cohort TCR clusters tended to co-occur in the roughly 130 validation repertoires was found in a later analysis.

This clone was picked up one time. Its antigen is currently unknown. The donors were members of the validation cohort, which comprised approximately 120 subjects and was separate from the first cohort of 666 subjects. The table came from immunoSEQ multiplex PCR; TCRdb's copy has only in-frame clones and leaves some out. This sample has more than 55,000 clones, with around 96% found just once. Input material: PBMCs. The sequence was collected from a man in his late teens or twenties in good health and CMV-seronegative.

As DNA, the CDR3 is TGCAGCGTTGTGGACAGGGATCCCTACGAGCAGTACTTC. Translated: CSVVDRDPYEQYF. This chain links TRBV29-1 with TRBJ2-7, with 8 bases lining up with TRBD1. This CDR3 contains 13 residues. CDR1 and CDR2 (germline): SQVTM, ANQGSEA. V trimming: 4 bases; J trimming: 2 bases; junction bases outside the gene matches: 4.